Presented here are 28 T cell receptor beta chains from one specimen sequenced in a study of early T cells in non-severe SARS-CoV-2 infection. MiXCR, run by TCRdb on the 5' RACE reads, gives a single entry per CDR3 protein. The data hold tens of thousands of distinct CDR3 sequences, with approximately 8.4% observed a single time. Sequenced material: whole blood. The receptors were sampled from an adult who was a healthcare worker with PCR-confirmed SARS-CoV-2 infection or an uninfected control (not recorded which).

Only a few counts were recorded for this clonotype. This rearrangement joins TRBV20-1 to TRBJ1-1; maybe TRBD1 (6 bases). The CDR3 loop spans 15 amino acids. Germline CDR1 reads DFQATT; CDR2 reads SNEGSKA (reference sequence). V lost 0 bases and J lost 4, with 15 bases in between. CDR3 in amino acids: CSARDGGGRGTEAFF. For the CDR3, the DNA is TGCAGTGCTAGAGATGGGGGCGGGAGGGGCACTGAAGCTTTCTTT.

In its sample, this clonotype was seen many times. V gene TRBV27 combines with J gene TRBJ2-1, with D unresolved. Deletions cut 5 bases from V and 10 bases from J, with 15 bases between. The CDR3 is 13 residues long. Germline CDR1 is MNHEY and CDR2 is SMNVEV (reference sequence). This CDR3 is CASSPPYGQEQFF. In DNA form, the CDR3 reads TGTGCCAGCAGTCCACCGTATGGGCAAGAGCAGTTCTTC.

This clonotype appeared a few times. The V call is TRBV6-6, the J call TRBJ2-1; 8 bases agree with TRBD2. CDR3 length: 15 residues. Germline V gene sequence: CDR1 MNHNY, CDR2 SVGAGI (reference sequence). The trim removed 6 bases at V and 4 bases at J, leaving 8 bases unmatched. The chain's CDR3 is CASSPGGSQYNEQFF. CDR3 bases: TGTGCCAGCAGCCCGGGGGGGTCACAGTACAATGAGCAGTTCTTC.

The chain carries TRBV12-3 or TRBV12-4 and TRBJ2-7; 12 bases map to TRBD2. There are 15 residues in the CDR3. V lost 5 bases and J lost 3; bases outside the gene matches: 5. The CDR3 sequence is CASSPGLAGFYEQYF. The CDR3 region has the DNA TGTGCCAGCAGTCCTGGACTAGCGGGGTTCTACGAGCAGTACTTC.

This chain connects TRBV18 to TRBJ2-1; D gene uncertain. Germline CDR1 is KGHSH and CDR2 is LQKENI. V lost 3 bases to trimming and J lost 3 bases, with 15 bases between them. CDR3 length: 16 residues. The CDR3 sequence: CASSPALAGNYNEQFF. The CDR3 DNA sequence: TGTGCCAGCTCACCCGCCCTTGCAGGAAACTACAATGAGCAGTTCTTC.

The CDR3 here is CASSFSVNNEQYF. CDR3 in DNA: TGCGCCAGCAGCTTCTCGGTGAACAACGAGCAGTACTTC. The chain recombines TRBV5-1 with TRBJ2-7; no clear D gene. CDR1 SGHRS and CDR2 YFSETQ come from the germline V gene. Trimming left V 2 bases short and J 5 bases short, with 11 bases between. This CDR3 has 13 amino acids.

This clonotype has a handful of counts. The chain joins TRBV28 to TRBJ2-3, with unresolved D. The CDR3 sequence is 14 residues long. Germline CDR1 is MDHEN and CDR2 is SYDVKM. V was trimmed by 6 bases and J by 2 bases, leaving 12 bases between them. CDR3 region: CASSPTRLTDTQYF. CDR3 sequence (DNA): TGTGCCAGCAGCCCGACTCGCCTCACAGATACGCAGTATTTT.

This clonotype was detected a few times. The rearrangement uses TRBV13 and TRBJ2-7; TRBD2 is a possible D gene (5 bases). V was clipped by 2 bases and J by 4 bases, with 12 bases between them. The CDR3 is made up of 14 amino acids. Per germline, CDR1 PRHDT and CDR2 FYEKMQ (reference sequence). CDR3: CASSLRTVAYEQYF. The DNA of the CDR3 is TGTGCCAGCAGCTTAAGGACCGTAGCGTACGAGCAGTACTTC.

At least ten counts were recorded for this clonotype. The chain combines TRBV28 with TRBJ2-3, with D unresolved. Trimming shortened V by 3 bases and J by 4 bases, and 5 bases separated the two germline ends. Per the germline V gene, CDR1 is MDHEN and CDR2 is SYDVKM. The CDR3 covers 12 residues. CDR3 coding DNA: TGTGCCAGCAGTTTCGGGCCAGATACGCAGTATTTT. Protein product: CASSFGPDTQYF.

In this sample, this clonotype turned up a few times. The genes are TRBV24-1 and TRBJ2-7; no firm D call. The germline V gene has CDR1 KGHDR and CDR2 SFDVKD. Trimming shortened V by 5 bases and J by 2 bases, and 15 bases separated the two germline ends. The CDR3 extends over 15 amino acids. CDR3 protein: CATSVGTSPTYEQYF. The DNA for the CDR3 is TGTGCCACCAGTGTGGGTACATCTCCAACCTACGAGCAGTACTTC.

CDR3 bases: TGCGCCAGCAGCCAAGTGTGGGCGCCGCGTGGCTACACCTTC. It codes for CASSQVWAPRGYTF. The genes are TRBV4-1 and TRBJ1-2, with D uncertain. CDR1 and CDR2 (germline): MGHRA, YSYEKL. V lost 1 base and J 7 bases, leaving 13 bases between the germline ends. This CDR3 has 14 amino acids.

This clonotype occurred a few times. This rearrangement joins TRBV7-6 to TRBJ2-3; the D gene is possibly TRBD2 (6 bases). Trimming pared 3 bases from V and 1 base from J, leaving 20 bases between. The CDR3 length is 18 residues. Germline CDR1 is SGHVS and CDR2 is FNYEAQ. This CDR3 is CASSFFGGKSSRTDTQYF. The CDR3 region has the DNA TGTGCCAGCAGCTTTTTTGGCGGGAAGTCGTCCCGCACAGATACGCAGTATTTT. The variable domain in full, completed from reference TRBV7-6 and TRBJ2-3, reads GAGVSQSPRYKVTKRGQDVALRCDPISGHVSLYWYRQALGQGPEFLTYFNYEAQQDKSGLPNDRFSAERPEGSISTLTIQRTEQRDSAMYRCASSFFGGKSSRTDTQYFGPGTRLTVL.

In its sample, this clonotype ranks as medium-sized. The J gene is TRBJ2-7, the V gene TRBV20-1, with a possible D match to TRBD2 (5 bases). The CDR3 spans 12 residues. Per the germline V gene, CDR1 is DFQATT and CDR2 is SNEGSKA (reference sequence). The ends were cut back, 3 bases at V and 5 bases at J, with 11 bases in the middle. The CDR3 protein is CSASKGVNEQYF. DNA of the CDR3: TGCAGTGCTAGTAAGGGAGTCAACGAGCAGTACTTC.

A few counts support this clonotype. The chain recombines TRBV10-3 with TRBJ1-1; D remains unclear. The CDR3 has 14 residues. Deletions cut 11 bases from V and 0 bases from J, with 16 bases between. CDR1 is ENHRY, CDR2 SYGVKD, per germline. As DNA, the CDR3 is TGTGCCTCAGAAGGCTACGGGATGAACACTGAAGCTTTCTTT. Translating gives CASEGYGMNTEAFF.

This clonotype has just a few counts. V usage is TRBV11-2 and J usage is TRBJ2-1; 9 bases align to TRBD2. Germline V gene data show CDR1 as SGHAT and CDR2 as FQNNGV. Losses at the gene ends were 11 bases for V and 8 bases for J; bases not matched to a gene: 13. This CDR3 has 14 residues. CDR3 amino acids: CAPAGREGSDEQFF. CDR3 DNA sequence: TGTGCCCCCGCTGGGCGGGAGGGAAGCGATGAGCAGTTCTTC.

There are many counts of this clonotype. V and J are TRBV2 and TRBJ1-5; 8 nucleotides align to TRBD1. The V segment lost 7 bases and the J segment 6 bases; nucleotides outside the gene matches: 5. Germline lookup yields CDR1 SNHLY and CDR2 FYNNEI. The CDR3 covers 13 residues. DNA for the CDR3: TGTGCCAGCACAGGGGGCGAGGTTCAGCCCCAGCATTTT. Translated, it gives CASTGGEVQPQHF.

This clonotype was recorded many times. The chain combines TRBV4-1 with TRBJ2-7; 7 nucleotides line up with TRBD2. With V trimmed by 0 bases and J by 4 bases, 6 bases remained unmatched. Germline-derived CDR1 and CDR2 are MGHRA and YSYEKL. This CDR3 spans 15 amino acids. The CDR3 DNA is TGCGCCAGCAGCCAAGACAGGGACTATAGATACGAGCAGTACTTC. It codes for CASSQDRDYRYEQYF.

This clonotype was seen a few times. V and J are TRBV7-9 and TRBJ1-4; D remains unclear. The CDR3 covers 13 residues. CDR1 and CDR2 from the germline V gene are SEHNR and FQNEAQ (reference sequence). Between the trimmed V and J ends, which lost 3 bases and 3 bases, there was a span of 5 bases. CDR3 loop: CASSFSSNEKLFF. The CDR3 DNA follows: TGTGCCAGCAGCTTCAGTTCTAATGAAAAACTGTTTTTT.

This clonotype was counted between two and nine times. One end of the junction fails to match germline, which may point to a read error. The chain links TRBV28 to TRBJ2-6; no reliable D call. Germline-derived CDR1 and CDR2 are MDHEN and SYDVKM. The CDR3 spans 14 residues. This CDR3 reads CVSEQTSGANVLTF. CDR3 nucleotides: TGTGTCAGCGAGCAAACCTCTGGGGCCAACGTCCTGACTTTC.

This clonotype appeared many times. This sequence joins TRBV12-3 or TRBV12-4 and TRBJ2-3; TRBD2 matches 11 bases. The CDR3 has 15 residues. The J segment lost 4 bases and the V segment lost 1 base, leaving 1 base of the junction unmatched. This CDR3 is CASSLGSGGADTQYF. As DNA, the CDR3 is TGTGCCAGCAGTTTAGGTAGCGGGGGGGCAGATACGCAGTATTTT.

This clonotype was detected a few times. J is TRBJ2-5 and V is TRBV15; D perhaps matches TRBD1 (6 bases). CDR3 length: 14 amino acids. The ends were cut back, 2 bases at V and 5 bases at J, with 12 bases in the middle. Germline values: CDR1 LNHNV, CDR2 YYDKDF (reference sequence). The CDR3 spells CATSRQGIGETQYF. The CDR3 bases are TGTGCCACCAGCAGACAGGGGATAGGGGAGACCCAGTACTTC.

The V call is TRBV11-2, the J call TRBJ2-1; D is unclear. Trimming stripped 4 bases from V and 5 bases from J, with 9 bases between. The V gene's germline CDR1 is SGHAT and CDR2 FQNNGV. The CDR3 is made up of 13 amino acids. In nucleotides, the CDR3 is TGTGCCAGCAGCTCCACCGTTAACAATGAGCAGTTCTTC. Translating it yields CASSSTVNNEQFF.

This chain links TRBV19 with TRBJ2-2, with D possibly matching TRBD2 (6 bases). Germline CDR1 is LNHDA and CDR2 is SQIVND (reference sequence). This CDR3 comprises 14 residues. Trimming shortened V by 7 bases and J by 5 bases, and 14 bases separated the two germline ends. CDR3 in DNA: TGTGCCAGTATCCCAATGGGGGGTACCGGGGAGCTGTTTTTT. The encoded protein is CASIPMGGTGELFF.

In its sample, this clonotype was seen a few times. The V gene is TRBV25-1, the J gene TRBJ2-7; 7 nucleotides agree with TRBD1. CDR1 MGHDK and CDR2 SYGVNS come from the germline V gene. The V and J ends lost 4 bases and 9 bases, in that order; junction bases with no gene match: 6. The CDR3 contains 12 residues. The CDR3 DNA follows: TGTGCCAGCAGTGGAGGGGGCTTCGTGCAGTACTTC. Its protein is CASSGGGFVQYF.

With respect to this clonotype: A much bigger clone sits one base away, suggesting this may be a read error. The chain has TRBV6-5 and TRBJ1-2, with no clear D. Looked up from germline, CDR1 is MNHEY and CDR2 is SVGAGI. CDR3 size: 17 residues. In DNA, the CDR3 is TGTGCCAGCAGTTACTCGGTGATAGCGGGCAAAGGCTATGCCTACACCTTC. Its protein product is CASSYSVIAGKGYAYTF.

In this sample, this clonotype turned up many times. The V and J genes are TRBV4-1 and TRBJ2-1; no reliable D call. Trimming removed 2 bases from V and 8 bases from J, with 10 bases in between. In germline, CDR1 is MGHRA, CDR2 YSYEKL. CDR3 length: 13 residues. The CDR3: CASSQTLRHEQFF. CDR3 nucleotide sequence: TGCGCCAGCAGCCAAACCCTGAGGCATGAGCAGTTCTTC.

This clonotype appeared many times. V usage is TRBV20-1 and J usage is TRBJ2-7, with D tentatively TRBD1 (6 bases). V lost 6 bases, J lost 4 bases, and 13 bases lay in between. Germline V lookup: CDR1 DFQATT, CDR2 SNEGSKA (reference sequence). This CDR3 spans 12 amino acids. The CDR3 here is CSAAGDGYEQYF. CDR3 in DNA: TGCAGTGCAGCAGGGGACGGGTACGAGCAGTACTTC.

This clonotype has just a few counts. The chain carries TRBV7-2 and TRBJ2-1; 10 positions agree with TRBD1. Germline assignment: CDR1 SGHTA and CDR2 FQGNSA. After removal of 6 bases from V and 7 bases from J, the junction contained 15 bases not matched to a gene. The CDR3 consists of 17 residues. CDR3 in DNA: TGTGCCAGCAGACTTTTAGAGGGGACAGGGGTTGGGAATGAGCAGTTCTTC. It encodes CASRLLEGTGVGNEQFF.